This is a list of T cell receptor beta chains from one sample in a study of cytomegalovirus exposure and HLA in healthy donors. This table comes from immunoSEQ multiplex PCR, and its TCRdb copy is limited to in-frame clones, with some not included. The profile covers about 160,000 clones, with about 86% appearing a single time and approximately 2.1% taken by the ten largest. The sample comprised PBMCs. The receptors were gathered from a woman in her late teens or twenties in good health and CMV-seronegative. The CDR3 runs from the conserved cysteine through the conserved F or W. The order of the fields is CDR3 length, V gene, D gene, J gene, CDR3 protein. D genes are given only for firm matches.

>15|TRBV6-5|.|TRBJ2-1
CASLKRLGKNNEQFF
>13|TRBV5-4|.|TRBJ1-2
CASSSTETYGYTF
>15|TRBV5-6|TRBD1|TRBJ1-1
CASSYRGIMNTEAFF
>14|TRBV5-1|.|TRBJ2-7
CASSTIPQSYEQYF
>17|TRBV7-9|TRBD1|TRBJ1-1
CASERLTRTGGNTEAFF
>15|TRBV18|TRBD1|TRBJ2-7
CASSPGQVLTYEQYF
>14|TRBV5-4|TRBD1|TRBJ2-5
CASSPRTGTETQYF
>12|TRBV30|.|TRBJ2-1
CAWAQTYNEQFF
>16|TRBV13|TRBD1|TRBJ1-5
CASSSRLQGFNQPQHF
>14|TRBV7-9|TRBD1|TRBJ1-4
CASSFGQGEEKLFF
>14|TRBV2|TRBD1|TRBJ2-7
CASSPGQGAREQYF
>15|TRBV6-5|TRBD1|TRBJ1-2
CASRRKPGQGSGYTF
>15|TRBV4-3|.|TRBJ1-1
CASSQGAGSNTEAFF
>14|TRBV15|.|TRBJ1-5
CATSRDLLNQPQHF
>19|TRBV4-1|TRBD1|TRBJ1-6
CASSQRPRDRGSYNSPLHF
>15|TRBV4-3|.|TRBJ1-3
CASSPYRPSGNTIYF